These T cell receptor beta chains were read from a single sample in a study of STAT5B mutations in CD4+ large granular lymphocyte leukemia. Assay: immunoSEQ multiplex PCR; the TCRdb copy retains only in-frame clones and omits some. Seen here are 37,000 or so clones, about four fifths observed once, and the top ten hold about 3.8%. The sample comprised CD4+ T cells from blood buffy coats. These receptors were taken from a human donor in good health. Both conserved end residues are part of each CDR3. Each record gives: V gene, clone size, D gene, J gene, CDR3 protein, CDR3 DNA. A D gene is named only where the DNA matches it firmly. Clone size is stated in some rows and not others, as once, few, many or a class when expanded.

v_call: TRBV9; clone_size: -; d_call: TRBD1; j_call: TRBJ1-1; cdr3_aa: CASSAHGTGVEAFF; cdr3_nt: TGTGCCAGCAGCGCCCACGGGACAGGGGTTGAAGCTTTCTTT
v_call: TRBV27; clone_size: -; d_call: TRBD1; j_call: TRBJ1-3; cdr3_aa: CASSLASPTGSNWNTIYF; cdr3_nt: TGTGCCAGCAGTTTAGCCTCTCCGACAGGGTCGAATTGGAACACCATATATTTT
v_call: TRBV6-6; clone_size: -; d_call: -; j_call: TRBJ1-2; cdr3_aa: CASSQEPPREGYTF; cdr3_nt: TGTGCCAGCAGTCAAGAGCCCCCAAGGGAGGGCTACACCTTC
v_call: TRBV9; clone_size: -; d_call: -; j_call: TRBJ2-5; cdr3_aa: CASSVAGVSPQETQYF; cdr3_nt: TGTGCCAGCAGCGTAGCGGGAGTTTCACCTCAAGAGACCCAGTACTTC
v_call: TRBV28; clone_size: -; d_call: TRBD1; j_call: TRBJ2-7; cdr3_aa: CASRSGTGFYEQYF; cdr3_nt: TGTGCCAGCAGATCCGGGACAGGGTTCTACGAGCAGTACTTC
v_call: TRBV11-1; clone_size: -; d_call: -; j_call: TRBJ2-4; cdr3_aa: CASSLAPRDIQYF; cdr3_nt: TGTGCCAGCAGCTTAGCCCCTCGGGACATTCAGTACTTC
v_call: TRBV28; clone_size: few; d_call: TRBD1; j_call: TRBJ1-6; cdr3_aa: CASSFPSDRGTPLHF; cdr3_nt: TGTGCCAGCAGTTTTCCCTCGGACAGGGGAACACCCCTCCACTTT
v_call: TRBV7-9; clone_size: few; d_call: TRBD2; j_call: TRBJ2-7; cdr3_aa: CASSLAAGGREQYF; cdr3_nt: TGTGCCAGCAGCTTAGCGGCCGGGGGGAGAGAGCAGTACTTC
v_call: TRBV11-2; clone_size: -; d_call: -; j_call: TRBJ2-1; cdr3_aa: CASSLVGLPEVEQFF; cdr3_nt: TGTGCCAGCAGCCTGGTGGGCCTCCCCGAGGTTGAGCAGTTCTTC
v_call: TRBV28; clone_size: -; d_call: -; j_call: TRBJ1-3; cdr3_aa: CASSLTGWLTGNTIYF; cdr3_nt: TGTGCCAGCAGTTTAACAGGGTGGCTGACTGGAAACACCATATATTTT
v_call: TRBV5-5; clone_size: once; d_call: -; j_call: TRBJ2-7; cdr3_aa: CASSPRDRAPGQYF; cdr3_nt: TGTGCCAGCAGCCCGCGGGACCGAGCCCCGGGGCAGTACTTC
v_call: TRBV10-3; clone_size: -; d_call: TRBD1; j_call: TRBJ1-4; cdr3_aa: CAISDSLGTGVEKLFF; cdr3_nt: TGTGCCATCAGTGATTCTCTTGGGACAGGGGTAGAAAAACTGTTTTTT
v_call: TRBV5-1; clone_size: -; d_call: -; j_call: TRBJ2-5; cdr3_aa: CASSLAKQGRETQYF; cdr3_nt: TGCGCCAGCAGCTTGGCCAAACAGGGGAGGGAGACCCAGTACTTC
v_call: TRBV30; clone_size: -; d_call: -; j_call: TRBJ2-1; cdr3_aa: CAWTFYNEQFF; cdr3_nt: TGTGCCTGGACCTTTTACAATGAGCAGTTCTTC